The clone carrying this T cell receptor (beta chain) is labeled as medium-sized. Sequencing used immunoSEQ multiplex PCR; TCRdb keeps in-frame clones, though not all of them. The sample has approximately 54,000 clones, approximately 80% seen once. Time point here: baseline, week 1 (first vaccination visit). The treatment here: pre-vaccination baseline after standard-of-care therapy. New WHO grade 3 or 4 astrocytomas that were IDH1-mutant and ATRX-lost had been found in donors. This sample was taken from a study of a mutant IDH1 vaccine in newly diagnosed glioma. Study-level information: Most patients had received both radiotherapy and temozolomide, the prior options being radiotherapy, temozolomide, or both.

The source is a young man with glioma. Sequencing used PBMCs, obtained from a glioma patient treated with radiotherapy, temozolomide or both.

The CDR3 sequence is CASSLQGLDTGELFF. The CDR3 DNA reads TGTGCCAGCAGCTTACAGGGATTGGACACCGGGGAGCTGTTTTTT. The rearrangement links TRBV9 to TRBJ2-2; maybe TRBD1 (6 bases). The CDR3 consists of 15 residues. Germline V gene lookup returns CDR1 SGDLS and CDR2 YYNGEE. V lost 4 bases and J 3 bases, leaving 13 bases between the germline ends.